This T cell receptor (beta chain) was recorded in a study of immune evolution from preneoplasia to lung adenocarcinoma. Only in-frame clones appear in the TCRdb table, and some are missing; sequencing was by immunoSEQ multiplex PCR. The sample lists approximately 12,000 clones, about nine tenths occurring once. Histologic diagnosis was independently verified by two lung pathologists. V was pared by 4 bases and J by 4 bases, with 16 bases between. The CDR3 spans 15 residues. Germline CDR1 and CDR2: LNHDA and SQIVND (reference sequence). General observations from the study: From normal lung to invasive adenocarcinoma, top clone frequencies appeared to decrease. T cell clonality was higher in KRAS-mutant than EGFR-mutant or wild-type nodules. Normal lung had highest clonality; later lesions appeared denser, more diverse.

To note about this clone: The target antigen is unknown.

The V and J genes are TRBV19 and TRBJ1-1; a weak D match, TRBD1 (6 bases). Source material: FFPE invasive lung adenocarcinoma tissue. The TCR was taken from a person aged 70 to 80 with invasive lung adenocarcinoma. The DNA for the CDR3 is TGTGCCAGTAGTAAAACGGGGGCCATCCTCACTGAAGCTTTCTTT. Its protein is CASSKTGAILTEAFF.